The rows below give T cell receptor beta chains drawn from one sample of a study of T cells after yellow fever vaccination. TCRdb independently ran MiXCR on the 5' RACE reads; one entry per CDR3 protein. The sample shows around 530,000 distinct CDR3 sequences, roughly 17% of them seen only once. Sequences were derived from PBMCs, sampled 5 to 6 days after the first yellow fever vaccination. Every receptor here comes from a man in his late teens or twenties who received the YFV17D yellow fever vaccine. CDR3s include the opening cysteine and the closing phenylalanine or tryptophan. Fields, in order: clone size, D gene, V gene, CDR3 length, J gene, CDR3 protein, CDR3 DNA. D genes are given only for firm matches. Clone size, where shown, is once, few, many, or a class for clones that have expanded.

>NA|TRBD2|TRBV4-1|15|TRBJ2-2
CASSQGGGDTGELFF
TGCGCCAGCAGCCAAGGCGGGGGGGACACCGGGGAGCTGTTTTTT
>NA|NA|TRBV9|14|TRBJ2-3
CASSVAHVPDTQYF
TGTGCCAGCAGCGTAGCCCACGTCCCAGATACGCAGTATTTT
>few|TRBD1|TRBV10-3|15|TRBJ1-5
CAISRQGLNNQPQHF
TGTGCCATCAGTAGACAGGGACTAAACAATCAGCCCCAGCATTTT
>few|TRBD2|TRBV28|16|TRBJ2-5
CASSLTGLAGTETQYF
TGTGCCAGCAGTTTGACGGGGCTAGCGGGGACGGAGACCCAGTACTTC
>NA|TRBD1|TRBV4-3|16|TRBJ2-3
CASSQDGTGYTDTQYF
TGCGCCAGCAGCCAAGATGGGACAGGATACACAGATACGCAGTATTTT
>few|TRBD1|TRBV29-1|14|TRBJ2-1
CSALRDSSYNEQFF
TGCAGCGCACTCCGGGACAGCTCCTACAATGAGCAGTTCTTC
>few|NA|TRBV11-2|12|TRBJ2-2
CASSLGLGELFF
TGTGCCAGCAGCTTAGGCCTCGGGGAGCTGTTTTTT
>NA|NA|TRBV7-2|14|TRBJ2-5
CASSLGVLQETQYF
TGTGCCAGCAGCTTAGGTGTTCTACAAGAGACCCAGTACTTC
>NA|NA|TRBV12-3/TRBV12-4|11|TRBJ2-1
CASRAGHEQFF
TGTGCCAGCAGAGCAGGCCATGAGCAGTTCTTC
>few|NA|TRBV20-1|14|TRBJ2-1
CSAVRPGYSDEQFF
TGCAGTGCTGTTAGACCGGGGTATTCCGATGAGCAGTTCTTC
>once|NA|TRBV6-2/TRBV6-3|14|TRBJ2-5
CASSTPRATETQYF
TGTGCCAGCAGTACCCCGAGGGCGACGGAGACCCAGTACTTC
>few|NA|TRBV4-1|13|TRBJ1-1
CASSSREVTEAFF
TGCGCCAGCAGCTCACGGGAGGTCACTGAAGCTTTCTTT
>NA|NA|TRBV6-5|15|TRBJ2-3
CASSYPRPSTDTQYF
TGTGCCAGCAGTTACCCCAGGCCGAGCACAGATACGCAGTATTTT
>NA|NA|TRBV6-1|15|TRBJ1-1
CASNATRVMNTEAFF
TGTGCCAGCAATGCGACCCGAGTCATGAACACTGAAGCTTTCTTT
>few|NA|TRBV7-9|12|TRBJ2-7
CASTDGGDEQYF
TGTGCCAGCACCGACGGGGGTGACGAGCAGTACTTC
>NA|NA|TRBV4-3|16|TRBJ2-2
CASSGAATLNTGELFF
TGCGCCAGCAGCGGAGCAGCTACATTGAACACCGGGGAGCTGTTTTTT
>NA|NA|TRBV20-1|13|TRBJ1-2
CSARAAWDYGYTF
TGCAGTGCCCGCGCTGCTTGGGACTATGGCTACACCTTC
>few|TRBD2|TRBV6-2/TRBV6-3|17|TRBJ2-4
CASRSLGLAEAKNIQYF
TGTGCCAGCAGAAGCCTTGGACTAGCGGAAGCCAAAAACATTCAGTACTTC
>NA|TRBD1|TRBV5-6|14|TRBJ1-5
CASSGQGGHGAQHF
TGTGCCAGCAGCGGACAGGGGGGGCATGGGGCCCAGCATTTT
>NA|NA|TRBV20-1|12|TRBJ1-1
CSAWGQSAEAFF
TGCAGTGCTTGGGGACAATCCGCTGAAGCTTTCTTT
>NA|NA|TRBV7-9|14|TRBJ2-7
CASSYGGLGNEQYF
TGTGCCAGCAGCTATGGGGGCCTGGGGAACGAGCAGTACTTC
>few|TRBD1|TRBV20-1|15|TRBJ1-4
CSARDGTGWHEKLFF
TGCAGTGCTAGAGATGGGACAGGTTGGCATGAAAAACTGTTTTTT
>few|TRBD2|TRBV15|15|TRBJ2-2
CATSRASGGVGELFF
TGTGCCACCAGCAGGGCTAGCGGGGGTGTTGGGGAGCTGTTTTTT
>few|NA|TRBV9|14|TRBJ1-1
CASSVGIDHTEAFF
TGTGCCAGCAGCGTAGGTATAGATCACACTGAAGCTTTCTTT
>NA|NA|TRBV5-1|17|TRBJ2-7
CASSFGGPGPEGYEQYF
TGCGCCAGCAGCTTCGGGGGCCCGGGGCCCGAGGGCTACGAGCAGTACTTC
>NA|NA|TRBV6-1|16|TRBJ2-7
CASSPRQARESYEQYF
TGTGCCAGCAGTCCGCGACAGGCCCGCGAGTCCTACGAGCAGTACTTC
>few|TRBD1|TRBV6-2/TRBV6-3|15|TRBJ1-5
CASAFKTGDNQPQHF
TGTGCCAGCGCGTTCAAGACAGGGGACAATCAGCCCCAGCATTTT
>many|NA|TRBV20-1|11|TRBJ2-1
CSAKRHNEQFF
TGCAGTGCTAAACGGCACAATGAGCAGTTCTTC
>NA|NA|TRBV5-1|17|TRBJ2-3
CASSPSSGGGESDTQYF
TGCGCCAGCAGCCCGTCGTCCGGAGGGGGCGAGTCAGATACGCAGTATTTT
>NA|NA|TRBV12-3/TRBV12-4|15|TRBJ1-5
CASSYAGHGNQPQHF
TGTGCCAGCAGTTATGCAGGCCACGGCAATCAGCCCCAGCATTTT
>NA|TRBD2|TRBV28|14|TRBJ2-2
CASFATGGAGELFF
TGTGCCAGCTTTGCTACGGGGGGAGCCGGGGAGCTGTTTTTT
>few|TRBD2|TRBV2|13|TRBJ2-3
CASITGGADTQYF
TGTGCCAGCATCACCGGGGGGGCGGATACGCAGTATTTT
>NA|TRBD2|TRBV7-7|16|TRBJ2-5
CASSATLGLAEETQYF
TGTGCCAGCAGCGCCACCCTGGGACTAGCGGAAGAGACCCAGTACTTC
>few|NA|TRBV12-3/TRBV12-4|15|TRBJ1-2
CASSRSGGQGYGYTF
TGTGCCAGCAGTCGCTCTGGAGGTCAGGGCTATGGCTACACCTTC
>NA|TRBD2|TRBV20-1|18|TRBJ2-3
CSARGLAGGSSFLDTQYF
TGCAGTGCTAGAGGACTAGCGGGGGGGTCTTCATTCCTAGATACGCAGTATTTT
>few|NA|TRBV10-3|14|TRBJ1-2
CAISESGQNYGYTF
TGTGCCATCAGTGAGTCGGGCCAGAACTATGGCTACACCTTC
>NA|NA|TRBV6-2/TRBV6-3|15|TRBJ2-7
CASSYPQTGFYEQYF
TGTGCCAGCAGTTACCCCCAGACAGGATTCTACGAGCAGTACTTC
>NA|NA|TRBV5-6|14|TRBJ1-1
CASSLVSLGSEAFF
TGTGCCAGCAGCTTGGTCTCCCTCGGTTCTGAAGCTTTCTTT
>NA|NA|TRBV20-1|12|TRBJ1-1
CSALGGHTEAFF
TGCAGTGCCCTCGGGGGGCACACTGAAGCTTTCTTT
>many|TRBD2|TRBV4-2|15|TRBJ2-2
CASGRRGGETGELFF
TGTGCCAGCGGTAGGCGGGGGGGCGAAACCGGGGAGCTGTTTTTT
>NA|NA|TRBV12-3/TRBV12-4|13|TRBJ1-3
CASSLDWGNTIYF
TGTGCCAGCAGTTTAGATTGGGGAAACACCATATATTTT
>few|NA|TRBV5-1|14|TRBJ2-7
CASSLISRGHEQYF
TGCGCCAGCAGCTTGATTAGCAGGGGCCACGAGCAGTACTTC
>few|NA|TRBV12-3/TRBV12-4|16|TRBJ2-2
CASRPDWNSNTGELFF
TGTGCCAGCAGGCCAGACTGGAACTCGAACACCGGGGAGCTGTTTTTT
>few|TRBD1|TRBV27|14|TRBJ2-1
CASSAGTAHNEQFF
TGTGCCAGCAGTGCCGGGACAGCCCACAATGAGCAGTTCTTC